The subject of this entry is one T cell receptor (beta chain). Amplification used 60 Vbeta primers and 13 Jbeta primers. Using immunoSEQ multiplex PCR, the repertoire was profiled, and TCRdb retains in-frame clones only, with some absent. The data contain more than 95,000 clones, roughly four fifths of them seen just once; the ten biggest clones take up 1% to 1.5%. V was pared by 2 bases and J by 7 bases, with 9 bases of the junction left unmatched. The CDR3 sequence is 16 residues long. Germline V lookup: CDR1 PRHDT, CDR2 FYEKMQ (reference sequence). This specimen belongs to a study of cytomegalovirus exposure and HLA in healthy donors.

Input material: PBMCs. The rearrangement uses TRBV13 and TRBJ2-7; 12 bases line up with TRBD1. The clonotype was recovered from a man between 35 and 55 years old in good health and CMV-seronegative. In DNA form, the CDR3 reads TGTGCCAGCAGCTTATTTTCGGGACAGGGGGCTTGGGAGCAGTACTTC. As protein: CASSLFSGQGAWEQYF.